This passage covers 30 T cell receptor beta chains from one sample sequenced in a study of OX40 agonist ivuxolimab in advanced cancers. The assay was immunoSEQ multiplex PCR, and TCRdb's table has in-frame clones only and misses some. The table has about 81,000 clones, 88% seen once; the top ten hold around 0.45%. Here the sequenced sample was CD4+ or CD8+ T cells sorted from blood, taken in a trial of the OX40 agonist ivuxolimab. The receptors come from an adult with an advanced solid tumor such as melanoma, head and neck, liver or kidney cancer.

The chain carries TRBV7-3 and TRBJ2-5; D is tentatively TRBD1 or TRBD2 (6 bases each). The CDR3 is 12 amino acids. Trimming stripped 5 bases from V and 5 bases from J, with 9 bases between. CDR1 SGHTA and CDR2 FQGTGA come from the germline V gene. For the CDR3, the DNA is TGTGCCAGCAGCCAAGGGGGGGAGACCCAGTACTTC. Amino acids: CASSQGGETQYF. The full variable domain, completed using reference TRBV7-3 and TRBJ2-5, is GAGVSQTPSNKVTEKGKYVELRCDPISGHTALYWYRQSLGQGPEFLIYFQGTGAADDSGLPNDRFFAVRPEGSVSTLKIQRTERGDSAVYLCASSQGGETQYFGPGTRLLVL.

This clone was detected only once. CDR3 loop: CASSQEGREAFF. CDR3 sequence (DNA): TGTGCCAGCAGCCAAGAGGGCCGTGAAGCTTTCTTT. The J gene is TRBJ1-1, the V gene TRBV4-2; D ambiguous. CDR1 is LGHNA and CDR2 is YNFKEQ in the germline V gene. This CDR3 is 12 amino acids long. Between the trimmed V and J ends, which lost 0 bases and 7 bases, there was a span of 6 bases.

The chain has TRBV5-4 and TRBJ1-2, with D maybe TRBD1 (6 bases). Looked up from germline, CDR1 is SGHNT and CDR2 is YYREEE (reference sequence). The CDR3 is 14 residues long. Trimming shortened V by 6 bases and J by 8 bases, and 20 bases separated the two germline ends. In DNA, the CDR3 is TGTGCCAGCAAGAAGTGGGGGCCCCTTGGGGGCTACACCTTC. Translated, it gives CASKKWGPLGGYTF.

The chain employs TRBV7-2 and TRBJ1-5, with 10 bases matching TRBD1. From germline, CDR1 is SGHTA and CDR2 FQGNSA. J was trimmed by 5 bases and V by 6 bases; bases with no gene match: 4. The CDR3 loop spans 14 amino acids. CDR3 in amino acids: CASRTGTGDQPQHF. The CDR3 region has the DNA TGTGCCAGCAGGACAGGGACAGGGGATCAGCCCCAGCATTTT.

J is TRBJ1-4 and V is TRBV21-1. TRBV21-1 is a pseudogene locus. CDR3 size: 17 residues. The CDR3 is CASSAPPSGCRNEKLFF. The CDR3 DNA reads TGTGCCAGCAGCGCTCCTCCTTCCGGCTGTCGTAATGAAAAACTGTTTTTT.

The CDR3 nucleotides read TGTGCCGTGGGGGGTTCATTTAGCACAGATACGCAGTATTTT. Encoded protein: CAVGGSFSTDTQYF. The rearrangement uses TRBV12-5 and TRBJ2-3; TRBD2 is a possible D gene (6 bases). Germline V CDR1 and CDR2: LGHNT, FRNRAP. CDR3 length: 14 amino acids.

The rearrangement joins TRBV5-8 to TRBJ2-2; maybe TRBD1 (6 bases). CDR1 and CDR2 from the germline V gene are SGHTS and YDEGEE. The ends were cut back, 4 bases at V and 1 base at J, with 17 bases in the middle. CDR3 length equals 17 residues. The CDR3 sequence: CASSRGQKLKNTGELFF. CDR3 nucleotide sequence: TGTGCCAGCAGCCGCGGACAGAAATTAAAGAACACCGGGGAGCTGTTTTTT.

The rearrangement links TRBV2 to TRBJ2-7, with D perhaps matching TRBD1 or TRBD2 (5 bases each). Germline lookup yields CDR1 SNHLY and CDR2 FYNNEI. V lost 8 bases, J lost 1 base, and 18 bases lay in between. The length of the CDR3 is 15 residues. CDR3 sequence: CASRPGEWGSYEQYF. CDR3 coding DNA: TGTGCCAGCCGCCCCGGGGAGTGGGGGTCCTACGAGCAGTACTTC.

This sequence joins TRBV4-1 and TRBJ1-2; D call uncertain. Germline CDR1 is MGHRA and CDR2 is YSYEKL. V was pared by 1 base and J by 6 bases, with 15 bases between. The CDR3 spans 15 residues. CDR3 nucleotide sequence: TGCGCCAGCAGCCAAGGTTACGGGGTGCGAGATGGCTACACCTTC. Residues: CASSQGYGVRDGYTF.

This clone came up once. The chain has TRBV29-1 and TRBJ1-4; tentative D call: TRBD1 (6 bases). V was trimmed by 6 bases and J by 5 bases, leaving 13 bases between them. Germline assignment: CDR1 SQVTM and CDR2 ANQGSEA. This CDR3 is 13 amino acids long. CDR3 sequence reads: CSVQGSGNEKLFF. CDR3 in DNA: TGCAGCGTCCAGGGGTCTGGGAATGAAAAACTGTTTTTT.

The genes are TRBV5-1 and TRBJ1-5, with D hard to call. CDR1 is SGHRS and CDR2 is YFSETQ in the germline V gene. The germline V and J ends were trimmed by 0 bases and 3 bases, with 10 bases remaining between them. This CDR3 has 15 amino acids. CDR3 DNA: TGCGCCAGCAGCTTGGCCGGAGGGTCCAATCAGCCCCAGCATTTT. Protein: CASSLAGGSNQPQHF.

The V gene is TRBV5-1, the J gene TRBJ2-3; no clear D. The CDR3 loop spans 16 amino acids. Germline CDR1 is SGHRS and CDR2 is YFSETQ. V was pared by 0 bases and J by 5 bases, with 16 bases between. Written as DNA, the CDR3 is TGCGCCAGCAGCTTGGCCGGGTCCCCCACGAGAGATACGCAGTATTTT. Its translation is CASSLAGSPTRDTQYF.

The chain employs TRBV6-6 and TRBJ2-3; 7 nucleotides align to TRBD2. Germline trimming cut 5 bases from V and 9 bases from J; bases unmatched to any gene: 14. Germline loops: CDR1 MNHNY, CDR2 SVGAGI (reference sequence). The CDR3 extends over 15 amino acids. The DNA of the CDR3 is TGTGCCAGCAGTGAGCAGCGGGGATCAGCACGGACGCAGTATTTT. This sequence encodes CASSEQRGSARTQYF.

This chain uses TRBV9 with TRBJ1-5, with D unclear. CDR3 length: 15 residues. Per the germline V gene, CDR1 is SGDLS and CDR2 is YYNGEE. V shed 0 bases and J shed 2 bases, with 9 bases lying between them. The CDR3 here is CASSVEGSGNQPQHF. CDR3 sequence (DNA): TGTGCCAGCAGCGTAGAAGGTAGTGGCAATCAGCCCCAGCATTTT.

V usage is TRBV11-2 and J usage is TRBJ1-5; 8 nucleotides match TRBD1. The V gene end was trimmed by 5 bases and the J gene end by 3 bases; junction bases not matched to a gene: 6. This CDR3 spans 15 amino acids. Germline V gene data show CDR1 as SGHAT and CDR2 as FQNNGV. The CDR3 here is CASSADRGFNQPQHF. Written as DNA, the CDR3 is TGTGCCAGCAGCGCCGACAGGGGTTTCAATCAGCCCCAGCATTTT.

The rearrangement links TRBV12-5 to TRBJ2-2, with D possibly being TRBD1 (6 bases). The V end lost 0 bases, the J end lost 6 bases, and 23 bases lay between the germline ends. Germline CDR1 LGHNT, CDR2 FRNRAP. This CDR3 is built from 19 residues. The CDR3 loop is CASGLVTRPGAWSPGELFF. The CDR3 nucleotides read TGTGCTAGTGGTTTGGTAACGAGGCCAGGGGCTTGGTCCCCCGGGGAGCTGTTTTTT. Full variable domain (rest looked up from reference TRBV12-5 and TRBJ2-2): DARVTQTPRHKVTEMGQEVTMRCQPILGHNTVFWYRQTMMQGLELLAYFRNRAPLDDSGMPKDRFSAEMPDATLATLKIQPSEPRDSAVYFCASGLVTRPGAWSPGELFFGEGSRLTVL.

The rearrangement joins TRBV11-1 to TRBJ2-2; a possible D gene is TRBD1 (6 bases). This CDR3 has 14 residues. V was pared by 6 bases and J by 5 bases, with 13 bases between. Germline lookup yields CDR1 SGHAT and CDR2 FQDESV (reference sequence). CDR3: CASRKRGNTGELFF. In nucleotides, the CDR3 is TGTGCCAGCAGGAAAAGGGGGAATACCGGGGAGCTGTTTTTT.

The chain recombines TRBV7-9 with TRBJ1-3; D ambiguous. This CDR3 region has 13 residues. CDR1 and CDR2 from the germline V gene are SEHNR and FQNEAQ (reference sequence). Trimming pared 1 base from V and 4 bases from J, leaving 5 bases between. The CDR3 region is CASSLGAGNTIYF. CDR3 sequence (DNA): TGTGCCAGCAGCTTAGGGGCCGGAAACACCATATATTTT.

The chain uses TRBV5-6 and TRBJ1-5, with 8 bases matching TRBD1. The CDR3 has 17 amino acids. Trimming at V came to 5 bases and at J to 0 bases, leaving 10 bases not matched to a gene. The germline CDR1 and CDR2 sequences are SGHDT and YYEEEE. CDR3 amino acids: CASSRGQGGYSNQPQHF. CDR3 nucleotide sequence: TGTGCCAGCAGTCGTGGACAGGGAGGGTATAGCAATCAGCCCCAGCATTTT.

The CDR3 DNA follows: TGTGCCACCGCAACAAGCGGGGGGTCTAATGAGCAGTTCTTC. This sequence encodes CATATSGGSNEQFF. The chain has TRBV28 and TRBJ2-1; 9 bases map to TRBD2. The CDR3 contains 14 residues. Germline lookup yields CDR1 MDHEN and CDR2 SYDVKM. Trimming removed 10 bases from V and 7 bases from J; junction bases left unmatched: 11.

The chain joins TRBV12-5 to TRBJ1-1; D is unclear. V was trimmed by 0 bases and J by 1 base, leaving 3 bases between them. CDR1 and CDR2 (germline): LGHNT, FRNRAP. The CDR3 extends over 13 amino acids. DNA of the CDR3: TGTGCTAGTGGTTTGGTAGGGAACACTGAAGCTTTCTTT. Translated: CASGLVGNTEAFF. The entire variable domain, with the rest obtained from reference TRBV12-5 and TRBJ1-1, is as follows: DARVTQTPRHKVTEMGQEVTMRCQPILGHNTVFWYRQTMMQGLELLAYFRNRAPLDDSGMPKDRFSAEMPDATLATLKIQPSEPRDSAVYFCASGLVGNTEAFFGQGTRLTVV.

The chain recombines TRBV4-1 with TRBJ2-7; TRBD2 agrees at 7 bases. Germline loops: CDR1 MGHRA, CDR2 YSYEKL. The CDR3 totals 19 residues. V lost 1 base to trimming and J lost 4 bases; unmatched junction nucleotides: 19. CDR3 in DNA: TGCGCCAGCAGCCAAGGGGACTATCGAGGGAACGAGGTTCGGTACGAGCAGTACTTC. Translation: CASSQGDYRGNEVRYEQYF.

The rearrangement uses TRBV14 and TRBJ1-2; a weak D match, TRBD1 (5 bases). Trimming removed 0 bases from V and 7 bases from J, with 9 bases in between. The CDR3 loop spans 13 amino acids. CDR1 is SGHDN, CDR2 FVKESK, per germline. The CDR3 DNA sequence: TGTGCCAGCAGCCAAGAGGCAGGGACTGGCTACACCTTC. Its translation: CASSQEAGTGYTF.

The chain joins TRBV7-2 to TRBJ2-1, with D perhaps matching TRBD2 (5 bases). Between the trimmed V and J ends, which lost 4 bases and 7 bases, there was a span of 11 bases. CDR1 and CDR2 from the germline V gene are SGHTA and FQGNSA. The CDR3 extends over 13 amino acids. CDR3 nucleotides: TGTGCCAGCAGCTATCTCTCGGGGAATGAGCAGTTCTTC. Protein: CASSYLSGNEQFF. Combining the CDR3 with reference TRBV7-2 and TRBJ2-1 gives the whole variable domain GAGVSQSPSNKVTEKGKDVELRCDPISGHTALYWYRQSLGQGLEFLIYFQGNSAPDKSGLPSDRFSAERTGGSVSTLTIQRTQQEDSAVYLCASSYLSGNEQFFGPGTRLTVL.

The J gene is TRBJ2-4, the V gene TRBV21-1; whether TRBD2, the table's D call, matches the DNA was not checked. TRBV21-1 is reported as a pseudogene. The CDR3 runs to 17 residues. CDR3 sequence: CASSPRPKAVPKNIQYF. The CDR3 region has the DNA TGTGCCAGCAGCCCCAGACCGAAGGCGGTCCCCAAAAACATTCAGTACTTC.

The chain combines TRBV6-1 with TRBJ1-2; D gene ambiguous. CDR3 length equals 15 residues. Looked up from germline, CDR1 is MNHNS and CDR2 is SASEGT. V gave up 7 bases and J gave up 4 bases, with 19 bases separating them. This CDR3 is CASILGGRRVYGYTF. For the CDR3, the DNA is TGTGCCAGCATCCTCGGAGGCCGGAGGGTCTATGGCTACACCTTC.

This clone appeared a single time. This chain joins TRBV28 and TRBJ1-4; no clear D. Trimming removed 5 bases at V and 5 bases at J, with 18 bases between. Germline V gives CDR1 MDHEN, CDR2 SYDVKM. The CDR3 is 16 amino acids. CDR3 nucleotide sequence: TGTGCCAGCAGTGCCCTGGGGTCAGCGGGCAATGAAAAACTGTTTTTT. Amino acids: CASSALGSAGNEKLFF.

V gene TRBV11-2 combines with J gene TRBJ2-7; D is unresolved. The CDR3 runs to 11 residues. Germline V gene sequence: CDR1 SGHAT, CDR2 FQNNGV. The CDR3 DNA is TGTTCCGTGGGCATCGGTTACGAGCAGTACTTC. Its translation: CSVGIGYEQYF.

V usage is TRBV27 and J usage is TRBJ1-4; 9 positions agree with TRBD1. Germline assignment: CDR1 MNHEY and CDR2 SMNVEV (reference sequence). V lost 6 bases, J lost 5 bases, and 7 bases stayed unmatched. The CDR3 totals 15 residues. The CDR3 bases are TGTGCCAGCAGCCTACAGGGGGCGTGGAATGAAAAACTGTTTTTT. This translates into CASSLQGAWNEKLFF.

The chain recombines TRBV6-6 with TRBJ2-7; D is possibly TRBD1 (6 bases). The CDR3 consists of 15 residues. V was clipped by 6 bases and J by 0 bases, with 15 bases between them. Germline CDR1 reads MNHNY; CDR2 reads SVGAGI (reference sequence). The CDR3 bases are TGTGCCAGCAGCCACCAACAGGGAATCTCCTACGAGCAGTACTTC. Its protein product is CASSHQQGISYEQYF.